This passage covers 17 T cell receptor beta chains from one sample sequenced in a study of molecular identifiers for immune sequencing clone quantification. TCRdb itself ran the PCR reads through MiXCR, one entry per CDR3 protein. The profile shows hundreds of thousands of distinct CDR3 sequences, 24% of them singletons. Sequenced: naive CD8+ T cells from blood, with Jurkat cell RNA spiked in. Indicated subset: FACS-sorted CD8+CD4-CCR7+CD45RA+ naive T cells. Source of these receptors: a human donor in good health. Some libraries in this study had Jurkat cell RNA spiked in.

The chain is built from TRBV9 and TRBJ1-3; D unresolved. CDR3 length equals 17 residues. V was cut by 0 bases and J by 0 bases, with 13 bases left in between. Germline CDR1 SGDLS, CDR2 YYNGEE. The DNA for the CDR3 is TGTGCCAGCAGCGTAGAGGGCTTGTACGGCTCTGGAAACACCATATATTTT. Residues: CASSVEGLYGSGNTIYF.

This clonotype was found a few times. The V gene is TRBV29-1, the J gene TRBJ2-5; 7 bases line up with TRBD2. CDR1 SQVTM and CDR2 ANQGSEA come from the germline V gene. This CDR3 spans 15 amino acids. The J segment lost 1 base and the V segment lost 3 bases, leaving 8 bases of the junction unmatched. Here the CDR3 reads CSVEDGGGSQETQYF. As DNA, the CDR3 is TGCAGCGTTGAGGATGGGGGGGGGAGCCAAGAGACCCAGTACTTC.

This clonotype was picked up many times. The J gene is TRBJ2-2, the V gene TRBV7-9; D may be TRBD2 (6 bases). The CDR3 spans 13 residues. CDR1 is SEHNR and CDR2 is FQNEAQ in the germline V gene (reference sequence). Trimming took off 7 bases at V and 7 bases at J, with 13 bases between the two ends. Written as DNA, the CDR3 is TGTGCCAGCAACCCGGGAGTTCTCGGGGAGCTGTTTTTT. It specifies CASNPGVLGELFF.

This clonotype was detected ten times or more. V and J are TRBV18 and TRBJ1-5; TRBD1 agrees at 9 bases. V dropped 4 bases and J dropped 4; count of bases not matched to a gene: 2. The CDR3 contains 14 residues. CDR1 and CDR2 from the germline V gene are KGHSH and LQKENI. The CDR3 protein is CASSHRGPNQPQHF. CDR3 DNA: TGTGCCAGCTCACACAGGGGGCCGAATCAGCCCCAGCATTTT.

The table lists this clonotype with many counts. J is TRBJ1-2 and V is TRBV29-1, with D perhaps matching TRBD1 (5 bases). V lost 3 bases, J lost 4 bases, and 9 bases lay in between. Germline V gives CDR1 SQVTM, CDR2 ANQGSEA. This CDR3 comprises 12 residues. CDR3 nucleotide sequence: TGCAGCGTTGATCGGCAGGGCTATGGCTACACCTTC. Its translation: CSVDRQGYGYTF.

Comment on this clonotype: A single base separates this from a much larger clone, so it may be a read error. The chain carries TRBV24-1 and TRBJ2-2; possibly TRBD2 for D (6 bases). From germline, CDR1 is KGHDR and CDR2 SFDVKD. The CDR3 covers 12 residues. The CDR3: CATSDLAGGLFF. In DNA, the CDR3 is TGTGCCACCAGTGATTTGGCCGGGGGGCTGTTTTTT.

The chain combines TRBV4-1 with TRBJ2-7; D is undetermined. Germline V gives CDR1 MGHRA, CDR2 YSYEKL. CDR3 length: 14 residues. V lost 1 base and J 7 bases, leaving 14 bases between the germline ends. The CDR3 spells CASSQGLQAYEQYF. CDR3 DNA sequence: TGCGCCAGCAGCCAAGGGTTACAAGCGTATGAGCAGTACTTC.

This clonotype was recorded a few times. The chain links TRBV28 to TRBJ2-1; D is perhaps TRBD1 (5 bases). The V gene's germline CDR1 is MDHEN and CDR2 SYDVKM. This CDR3 has 14 residues. The V end was cut by 3 bases, the J end by 5 bases, with 11 bases between. CDR3 in amino acids: CASSFHRFNNEQFF. CDR3 coding DNA: TGTGCCAGCAGTTTCCACAGGTTCAACAATGAGCAGTTCTTC.

The chain is built from TRBV2 and TRBJ1-1; no definite D call. The length of the CDR3 is 13 residues. Germline CDR1 is SNHLY and CDR2 is FYNNEI. V dropped 9 bases and J dropped 5 bases, with 16 bases sitting between them. The CDR3 DNA sequence: TGTGCCAGTGCAGTGGGGTGGATTACTGAAGCTTTCTTT. Translated: CASAVGWITEAFF.

Many counts were recorded for this clonotype. The CDR3 loop reads CAWNLGSPKGEQYF. CDR3 sequence (DNA): TGTGCCTGGAATCTAGGTAGTCCCAAGGGGGAGCAGTACTTC. This chain joins TRBV30 and TRBJ2-7; TRBD1 might be the D (5 bases). CDR3 length equals 14 residues. V lost 4 bases, J lost 7 bases, and 20 bases lay in between. Per germline, CDR1 GTSNPN and CDR2 SVGIG (reference sequence).

Comments on this clonotype: This may be a read error, as it is one base from a much larger clone. The CDR3, as DNA: TGTGCCAGCAGCCTAGGCGTACGGAAAGAGACCCAGTACTTC. As protein: CASSLGVRKETQYF. J is TRBJ2-5 and V is TRBV7-9, with no clear D. V was trimmed by 5 bases and J by 3 bases, leaving 13 bases between them. This CDR3 is built from 14 residues. The germline V gene has CDR1 SEHNR and CDR2 FQNEAQ (reference sequence).

At least ten counts were recorded for this clonotype. This chain connects TRBV25-1 to TRBJ2-3, with 8 bases that match TRBD2. The CDR3 length is 14 residues. The V and J ends lost 4 bases and 0 bases, in that order; junction bases with no gene match: 0. Germline CDR1 reads MGHDK; CDR2 reads SYGVNS. The CDR3 DNA sequence: TGTGCCAGCAGTGGACTAGCGAGCACAGATACGCAGTATTTT. It encodes CASSGLASTDTQYF.

A remark on this clonotype: It may be a read error: a sequence one base away is much more abundant. J is TRBJ2-5 and V is TRBV7-3; TRBD2 matches 8 bases. The CDR3 sequence is 14 residues long. The germline V gene has CDR1 SGHTA and CDR2 FQGTGA. In DNA form, the CDR3 reads TGTGCCAGCAACTTAACGGGGGGGCGAGAGACCCAGTACTTC. It is translated as CASNLTGGRETQYF.

There are many counts of this clonotype. The rearrangement joins TRBV5-6 to TRBJ2-7; TRBD1 is a possible D gene (5 bases). CDR3 size: 12 residues. The germline CDR1 and CDR2 sequences are SGHDT and YYEEEE. Between the trimmed V and J ends, which lost 5 bases and 6 bases, there was a span of 12 bases. The chain's CDR3 is CASSTGAIEQYF. The CDR3, as DNA: TGTGCCAGCAGTACTGGGGCAATCGAGCAGTACTTC.

V gene TRBV4-3 combines with J gene TRBJ1-1; D is unclear. Trimming stripped 0 bases from V and 0 bases from J, with 8 bases between. Per germline, CDR1 LGHNA and CDR2 YSLEER. This CDR3 comprises 15 residues. The CDR3 sequence: CASSQDFVMNTEAFF. The CDR3, as DNA: TGCGCCAGCAGCCAAGATTTTGTCATGAACACTGAAGCTTTCTTT.

The chain combines TRBV27 with TRBJ2-7; D gene ambiguous. V was pared by 8 bases and J by 4 bases, with 12 bases between. Germline V gene lookup returns CDR1 MNHEY and CDR2 SMNVEV (reference sequence). The CDR3 consists of 12 residues. The DNA for the CDR3 is TGTGCCAGCCGAAGTACTTCTTACGAGCAGTACTTC. Translated, it gives CASRSTSYEQYF.

This clonotype was found many times. This chain links TRBV12-3 or TRBV12-4 with TRBJ2-2; D possibly corresponds to TRBD1 (5 bases). This CDR3 region has 12 residues. Trimming stripped 11 bases from V and 3 bases from J, with 10 bases between. The chain's CDR3 is CASQADTGELFF. DNA for the CDR3: TGTGCCTCACAGGCGGACACCGGGGAGCTGTTTTTT.